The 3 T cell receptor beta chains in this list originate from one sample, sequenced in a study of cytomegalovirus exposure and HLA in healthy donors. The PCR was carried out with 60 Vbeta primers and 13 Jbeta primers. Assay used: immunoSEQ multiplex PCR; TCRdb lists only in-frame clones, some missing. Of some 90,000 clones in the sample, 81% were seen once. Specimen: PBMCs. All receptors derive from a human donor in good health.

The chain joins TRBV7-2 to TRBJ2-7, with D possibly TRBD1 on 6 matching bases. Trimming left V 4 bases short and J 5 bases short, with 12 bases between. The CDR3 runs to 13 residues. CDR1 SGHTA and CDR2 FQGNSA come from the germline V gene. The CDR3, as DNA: TGTGCCAGCAGCTCCGCGACAGGTAACGAGCAGTACTTC. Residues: CASSSATGNEQYF.

CDR3 DNA: TGTGCCGACAGGGACCCGGGCTATGGCTACACCTTC. This sequence encodes CADRDPGYGYTF. The chain joins TRBV10-3 to TRBJ1-2; TRBD1 matches 7 bases. Germline CDR1 and CDR2: ENHRY and SYGVKD. With 11 bases clipped from V and 4 bases from J, the junction kept 7 bases outside the gene matches. The CDR3 loop spans 12 amino acids.

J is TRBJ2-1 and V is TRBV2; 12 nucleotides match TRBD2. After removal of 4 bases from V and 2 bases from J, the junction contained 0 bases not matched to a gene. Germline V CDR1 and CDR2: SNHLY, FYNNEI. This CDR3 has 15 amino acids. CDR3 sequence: CASSGTSGTYNEQFF. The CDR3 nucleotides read TGTGCCAGCAGTGGGACTAGCGGGACCTACAATGAGCAGTTCTTC.